A single sample gave rise to the 23 T cell receptor beta chains below, sequenced in a study of T cell repertoires in cytomegalovirus infection. Their antigens are not known. One entry per CDR3 protein results from TCRdb running MiXCR on the reads. The sample holds some 940,000 distinct CDR3 sequences, roughly 30% seen once. Source: cultured CD8+ T cells from PBMCs, taken from culture after CMV antigen stimulation. The receptors originated from a human donor in good health (CMV status not recorded). Some clones in this sample may be carry-over from other donors' samples.

A few counts support this clonotype. In DNA, the CDR3 is TGTGCCAGCAGCCCATCGGCAGGGGAAGGCTACACCTTC. Its protein is CASSPSAGEGYTF. The genes are TRBV7-2 and TRBJ1-2, with TRBD1 as a possible D gene (6 bases). V lost 5 bases, J lost 8 bases, and 15 bases lay in between. The germline V gene has CDR1 SGHTA and CDR2 FQGNSA. The CDR3 covers 13 residues.

This clonotype was seen repeatedly, ten times or more. A junction boundary mismatches the germline segment, possibly from a read error. This chain joins TRBV7-7 and TRBJ2-2, with D perhaps matching TRBD1 or TRBD2 (6 bases each). Germline values: CDR1 SSHAT, CDR2 FNYEAQ (reference sequence). CDR3 length equals 16 residues. In DNA form, the CDR3 reads TGTGCTAGCAGCTTAGGGCCCAGGGGAGGAACCGGGGAGCTGTTTTTT. It codes for CASSLGPRGGTGELFF.

This chain links TRBV6-1 with TRBJ2-1, with 12 bases that match TRBD1. The CDR3 contains 15 residues. Looked up from germline, CDR1 is MNHNS and CDR2 is SASEGT. The J segment lost 9 bases and the V segment lost 3 bases, leaving 6 bases of the junction unmatched. CDR3 sequence reads: CASSDPGQGAIEQFF. CDR3 nucleotides: TGTGCCAGCAGTGACCCGGGACAGGGGGCAATTGAGCAGTTCTTC.

This chain links TRBV28 with TRBJ2-7; 10 nucleotides agree with TRBD1. Germline values: CDR1 MDHEN, CDR2 SYDVKM. The CDR3 is 15 amino acids. Trimming cost V 3 bases and J 4 bases; bases outside gene matches: 6. CDR3 region: CASSFGTGAHYEQYV. Written as DNA, the CDR3 is TGTGCCAGCAGTTTTGGGACAGGGGCGCATTACGAGCAGTACGTC.

This clonotype occurred a few times. CDR3 sequence: CASTLNPGNYNSPLHF. The CDR3, as DNA: TGTGCCAGCACCTTAAACCCAGGGAACTATAATTCACCCCTCCACTTT. The V and J genes are TRBV6-5 and TRBJ1-6; perhaps TRBD1 as D (5 bases). This CDR3 region has 16 residues. The germline CDR1 and CDR2 sequences are MNHEY and SVGAGI. The V and J ends lost 7 bases and 3 bases respectively, with 16 bases between them.

The chain has TRBV10-3 and TRBJ1-1; unclear D gene. The germline CDR1 and CDR2 sequences are ENHRY and SYGVKD. This CDR3 has 11 residues. The germline V and J ends were trimmed by 3 bases and 7 bases, with 6 bases remaining between them. CDR3 bases: TGTGCCATCAGTGACCCCCGTGAAGCTTTCTTT. Its translation is CAISDPREAFF.

This clonotype was detected ten times or more. This chain joins TRBV10-2 and TRBJ2-4; TRBD2 is a possible D gene (5 bases). Trimming removed 6 bases from V and 5 bases from J, with 23 bases in between. The germline V gene has CDR1 WSHSY and CDR2 SAAADI. The CDR3 spans 17 residues. CDR3 sequence (DNA): TGCGCCAGCAGACCCAAAGCTAGTCCACGGCGGGAAAACATTCAGTACTTC. This sequence encodes CASRPKASPRRENIQYF.

This clonotype was picked up a small number of times. The chain uses TRBV6-6 and TRBJ2-2; no clear D. V lost 4 bases, J lost 8 bases, and 8 bases lay in between. Germline V gene lookup returns CDR1 MNHNY and CDR2 SVGAGI (reference sequence). There are 12 residues in the CDR3. The CDR3 here is CASSSGQGELFF. For the CDR3, the DNA is TGTGCCAGCAGTTCGGGTCAAGGGGAGCTGTTTTTT.

This rearrangement joins TRBV12-5 to TRBJ1-2; the D gene is possibly TRBD1 (5 bases). Per germline, CDR1 LGHNT and CDR2 FRNRAP. CDR3 length: 14 amino acids. Trimming took off 7 bases at V and 4 bases at J, with 16 bases between the two ends. CDR3 protein: CASAPGSGGYGYTF. In nucleotides, the CDR3 is TGTGCTAGTGCCCCCGGTTCTGGGGGCTATGGCTACACCTTC.

The genes are TRBV28 and TRBJ2-1; D may be TRBD1 (6 bases). The CDR3 spans 16 residues. Looked up from germline, CDR1 is MDHEN and CDR2 is SYDVKM. V was clipped by 7 bases and J by 2 bases, with 18 bases between them. The CDR3 DNA follows: TGTGCCAGCACTCATGAACAGGGCGCGACCTACAATGAGCAGTTCTTC. Residues: CASTHEQGATYNEQFF.

The chain has TRBV10-3 and TRBJ2-1; 9 positions agree with TRBD1. Germline loops: CDR1 ENHRY, CDR2 SYGVKD. The ends lost 6 bases at V and 8 bases at J; junction bases unmatched: 11. This CDR3 spans 15 amino acids. The CDR3 is CAISAQGQGIDEQFF. CDR3 DNA: TGTGCCATCAGCGCCCAGGGACAGGGTATCGATGAGCAGTTCTTC.

This clonotype has more than one count but fewer than ten. The chain carries TRBV7-6 and TRBJ1-2; D not certain. Per germline, CDR1 SGHVS and CDR2 FNYEAQ. V dropped 5 bases and J dropped 4 bases, with 14 bases sitting between them. This CDR3 comprises 14 residues. The CDR3 reads CASSAGRLFYGYTF. CDR3 bases: TGTGCCAGCAGCGCCGGGAGGCTATTCTATGGCTACACCTTC. Full variable domain (outside the CDR3, taken from reference TRBV7-6 and TRBJ1-2): GAGVSQSPRYKVTKRGQDVALRCDPISGHVSLYWYRQALGQGPEFLTYFNYEAQQDKSGLPNDRFSAERPEGSISTLTIQRTEQRDSAMYRCASSAGRLFYGYTFGSGTRLTVV.

This clonotype was observed many times. This rearrangement joins TRBV7-9 to TRBJ1-1; unclear D gene. Germline lookup yields CDR1 SEHNR and CDR2 FQNEAQ (reference sequence). Trimming removed 3 bases from V and 5 bases from J, with 10 bases in between. The CDR3 covers 13 residues. CDR3 protein: CASSFGSGTEAFF. The CDR3 nucleotides read TGTGCCAGCAGCTTTGGATCCGGGACTGAAGCTTTCTTT.

Concerning this clonotype itself: A single base separates this from a much larger clone, so it may be a read error. V usage is TRBV7-2 and J usage is TRBJ2-1; perhaps D is TRBD1 or TRBD2 (6 bases each). In germline, CDR1 is SGHTA, CDR2 FQGNSA. This CDR3 comprises 14 residues. In DNA, the CDR3 is TGTGCCAGCAGCTTAGGGGGGGCCTTCTATGAGCTGTTCTTC. This codes for CASSLGGAFYELFF. The variable domain in full, with the rest retrieved from reference TRBV7-2 and TRBJ2-1, is GAGVSQSPSNKVTEKGKDVELRCDPISGHTALYWYRQSLGQGLEFLIYFQGNSAPDKSGLPSDRFSAERTGGSVSTLTIQRTQQEDSAVYLCASSLGGAFYELFFGPGTRLTVL.

This chain joins TRBV4-3 and TRBJ2-3; a weak D match, TRBD2 (6 bases). V lost 1 base, J lost 2 bases, and 19 bases lay in between. CDR1 and CDR2 from the germline V gene are LGHNA and YSLEER. This CDR3 region has 18 residues. DNA of the CDR3: TGCGCCAGCAGCCAAGGTCTGCGACGGGGGACTTCCACAGATACGCAGTATTTT. Protein sequence: CASSQGLRRGTSTDTQYF.

For this clonotype: A junction end diverges from the germline sequence, so it may reflect a read error. This chain links TRBV6-8 with TRBJ1-2; D is unclear. Per germline, CDR1 MNHGY and CDR2 SAAAGT. The CDR3 totals 12 residues. The CDR3 region is CANSSTPYGYTF. The CDR3 DNA reads as TGTGCCAACAGTTCGACCCCCTATGGCTACACCTTC.

This clonotype has only a few counts. The chain links TRBV19 to TRBJ1-1, with a possible D match to TRBD1 (5 bases). CDR1 and CDR2 from the germline V gene are LNHDA and SQIVND (reference sequence). Trimming cost V 8 bases and J 2 bases, with 9 bases left between them. This CDR3 region has 12 residues. CDR3 region: CASLWGNTEAFF. CDR3 nucleotide sequence: TGTGCCAGTCTGTGGGGCAACACTGAAGCTTTCTTT.

This clonotype came up once. A much larger clone sits a single nucleotide away, making a read error possible. J is TRBJ1-2 and V is TRBV7-8, with 8 nucleotides matching TRBD1. The germline gives CDR1 SGHVS, CDR2 FQNEAQ. This CDR3 contains 15 residues. Here the CDR3 reads CVGRGRGPTDYGYTF. The DNA for the CDR3 is TGTGTCGGCAGGGGCAGGGGGCCCACCGACTATGGCTACACCTTC.

The chain carries TRBV7-9 and TRBJ2-4; perhaps TRBD1 as D (6 bases). This CDR3 is 14 amino acids long. CDR1 is SEHNR and CDR2 is FQNEAQ in the germline V gene (reference sequence). Trimming stripped 5 bases from V and 2 bases from J, with 10 bases between. The CDR3 nucleotides read TGTGCCAGCAGCACAGGGCTGTCCAAAAACATTCAGTACTTC. Translating gives CASSTGLSKNIQYF.

The chain carries TRBV20-1 and TRBJ1-5; unclear D gene. Germline loops: CDR1 DFQATT, CDR2 SNEGSKA (reference sequence). V lost 5 bases and J lost 7, with 21 bases in between. The CDR3 sequence is 15 residues long. The CDR3 DNA is TGCAGTGCTCTACCGGACGGACGGAAAATCCAGCCCCAGCATTTT. Translated, it gives CSALPDGRKIQPQHF.

This chain joins TRBV27 and TRBJ2-5; 11 nucleotides match TRBD2. Germline V CDR1 and CDR2: MNHEY, SMNVEV (reference sequence). The CDR3 runs 15 residues. V was pared by 8 bases and J by 3 bases, with 8 bases of the junction left unmatched. The DNA of the CDR3 is TGTGCCAGCGGGGCCCTGGGACTAGCGGAAGAGACCCAGTACTTC. Protein product: CASGALGLAEETQYF.

This clonotype showed up just a few times. This sequence joins TRBV25-1 and TRBJ2-2; 7 bases map to TRBD2. This CDR3 is built from 18 residues. After removal of 0 bases from V and 2 bases from J, the junction contained 9 bases not matched to a gene. CDR1 MGHDK and CDR2 SYGVNS come from the germline V gene. DNA for the CDR3: TGTGCCAGCAGTGAATATTCGTTGACGGGGGGAAACACCGGGGAGCTGTTTTTT. Translating gives CASSEYSLTGGNTGELFF.

The chain employs TRBV5-5 and TRBJ2-1, with 15 bases identical to TRBD2. This CDR3 region has 18 residues. Losses at the gene ends were 1 base for V and 7 bases for J; bases not matched to a gene: 9. CDR1 and CDR2 from the germline V gene are SGHKS and YYEKEE (reference sequence). The CDR3 reads CASSLYWTSGGVNNEQFF. CDR3 in DNA: TGTGCCAGCAGCTTGTATTGGACTAGCGGGGGGGTCAATAATGAGCAGTTCTTC.